This T cell receptor (beta chain) derives from a study of cytomegalovirus exposure and HLA in healthy donors (dated by TCRdb to the late 2010s). For the study in its entirety: An earlier analysis of a few hundred of the donors reported 276 Gb of sequence data and some 110 million unique TCR beta sequences obtained from approximately 180 million T cells. An early release covering 550 to 650 HLA-typed donors comprised about 300 gigabases of sequencing data and roughly 85 million unique TCR sequences. Among the roughly 400 genotyped donors, about 85% belonged to the genetic ancestry cluster associated with self-reported Caucasian donors. The study aimed to test whether signatures of past pathogen exposure could be identified by cataloging public T cell receptors. Using immunosequencing, the study profiled T cell repertoires from about 650 subjects and related those repertoires to cytomegalovirus serostatus. Besides the first cohort of under 700 subjects, a separate validation cohort made up of around 120 different subjects was used. High-throughput TCR immunosequencing, statistical association of individual TCRs with disease status, and machine learning were combined to predict cytomegalovirus infection status. To study patterns of TCR occurrence, a later analysis re-analyzed previously published TCR beta repertoires from around 660 donors and added high-resolution HLA genotyping. Rather than drawing on any new phenotypic data, the later analysis identified candidate immune exposures from TCR beta sequences and the way those sequences occurred across donors. To decide whether each TCR beta V gene segment behaved as functional or pseudogenic, an earlier analysis of 587 of the donors relied on high-throughput TCR beta sequencing. Donor age, sex, ethnicity and CMV serostatus were collected together with the repertoire data. A later genetic analysis took genome-wide SNP genotypes for about three fifths of the 666 donors and used that subset as a discovery cohort. Every discovery cohort repertoire had been produced on one sequencing platform. Both class I and class II loci were covered by HLA typing, at four-digit resolution. Typing coverage differed by locus: A, B, C, DRB1 and DQB1 were typed in about 629-640 donors, DQA1 in about 550, DPA1 in 600 to 610, and DPB1 in 472. Because of strong linkage in the cohort, 4 to 6 DR-DQ haplotypes were treated as single units for association and clustering. On average, roughly 250,000 unique TCR beta nucleotide sequences were sequenced per donor among roughly 430 genotyped donors of the cohort, with about 19% of those sequences being non-productive. Results the study describes overall, beyond this receptor: A further reported finding was that TCR beta sequences accurately predicted the HLA-A and HLA-B alleles for most subjects in the first cohort. HLA typing was unavailable for some donors at each locus, so association tests used only the typed subset. When HLA alleles, especially DR and DQ, strongly co-occurred, TCR associations were difficult to assign to individual alleles. An association between a missense DCLRE1C variant and V-gene and J-gene trimming of TCR beta chains was found in a later genetic analysis and replicated in an independent cohort. A cluster of highly shared sequence variants was judged likely to be a technical artifact of the sequencing pipeline. According to a later genetic analysis, donors in an Asian-associated ancestry cluster had fewer N-insertions in productive TCRs than the roughly 670-donor mean. Roughly uniform sequencing depth across donors was assumed in presence/absence analyses, although this assumption may not hold. According to the authors, the approach could potentially be generalized to other disease states and immunological phenotypes. Specific HLA alleles were associated with roughly 17,000 TCR beta sequences at a false discovery rate of 0.05 in a later analysis. The classifier was reported to diagnose cytomegalovirus status with high specificity and sensitivity in both the original cohort and the validation cohort. In the study, 150 to 200 TCR beta chains were listed as associated with cytomegalovirus. While some public TCRs were present in many individuals, most TCR sequences turned up only very rarely across donors. In a later analysis, HLA-associated TCR beta chains were found to be more clonally expanded and to have lower generation probabilities than equally common non-associated chains. The cohort was sequenced for TCR beta chains only, and without alpha or paired-chain data the features that could be detected were limited. For the cohort, immune exposure information was limited to CMV serostatus. Linkage disequilibrium might explain the correlated functional status among segregating V segments, but an unknown experimental factor could not be ruled out. Several of the top co-occurrence clusters appeared to be linked to parvovirus B19, influenza, CMV and Epstein-Barr virus, according to a later analysis. In vitro tests confirmed that three of the cytomegalovirus-associated TCR beta chains recognize cytomegalovirus antigens. The earlier analysis of 450 to 700 of the donors excluded approximately 17 rarely observed V segments, including chromosome 9 orphons, because counts were too low. An earlier analysis of approximately 570 of the donors showed that most TCR beta V segments appeared in productive rearrangements either about 87% or about 30% of the time, which broadly matched IMGT annotations. Most CMV-associated TCR beta chains appeared to be HLA-restricted in a later analysis, and the HLA associations seemed to be driven largely by CMV exposure. A later analysis found that TCR association rates varied across HLA loci, with DRB1 alleles showing the most associated TCRs and HLA-C alleles the fewest. The 87-base-pair reads could not distinguish some IMGT-functional V segments, including TRBV6-2 and TRBV6-3, so those segments were excluded.

From the cysteine through the phenylalanine, the CDR3 covers 15 amino acids. Just CDR3 DNA is preserved here, 45 bases in frame from base 1. The CDR1 and CDR2 encoded by the germline V gene are SQVTM and ANQGSEA. V is cut back by 3 bases and J by 4 bases, with 11 bases in the junction unmatched. The protocol used for the library was the immunoSEQ multiplex PCR assay. The multiplex PCR relied on a mix of 60 forward primers for TCR Vbeta segments and 13 reverse primers for TCR Jbeta segments. A multiplex PCR assay on genomic DNA amplified the CDR3 region of rearranged TCR beta genes. The amplified TCR beta libraries were sequenced on the Illumina HiSeq System as 87-base-pair reads. The original methods were these. A later analysis counted about 76 million unique TCR beta chains across the 550 to 800 repertoires, and some 12 million of these chains were shared by at least two donors. To remove PCR and sequencing errors, raw reads were error-corrected and collapsed into unique sequences using a nearest-neighbor algorithm that merged closely related sequences. Alignment of CDR3 sequences to IMGT reference sequences was used to assign V, D and J gene segments. Each retained sequence needed at least a six-nucleotide match to both a V gene segment and a J gene segment. A rearrangement was called productive if the CDR3 had no stop codons and remained in frame with V and J, and every other rearrangement was called non-productive. CDR3 was defined by IMGT convention, running from the second conserved V-encoded cysteine to the conserved J-encoded phenylalanine. The earlier analysis of more than 450 of the donors excluded sequences that lacked an unambiguous match to a single V gene segment. In an earlier analysis of almost 600 of the donors, a V segment was called functional when productive rearrangements were above 56.7%, and segregating when the standard deviation between donors exceeded 5%. To diagnose cytomegalovirus status from the catalog of TCR beta chain sequences, a statistical classification framework was built. In a later analysis, V and J genes were assigned by comparing TCR nucleotide sequences against IMGT/GENE-DB human TR gene sequences. A later analysis assigned CDR3 sequences and most-parsimonious VDJ recombination scenarios with the TCRdist pipeline. In a later analysis, each TCR beta chain was defined by its CDR3 amino acid sequence together with its V-gene family, and reads lacking a unique V-gene family were excluded. To address suspected cross-contamination and a sequencing artifact, a later analysis removed 592 highly shared, low-generation-probability nucleotide sequences. In a later analysis, a clonal expansion index was calculated for each public chain from normalized within-repertoire ranks of inferred template counts. A later analysis computed generation probabilities with a VDJ recombination model fitted to out-of-frame rearrangements, and checked the results against IGoR. A later analysis scored TCR-TCR, TCR-HLA and TCR-CMV co-occurrence with hypergeometric tests, applying a repertoire-size bias correction to TCR pairs. In a later analysis, false discovery rates were estimated by permuting HLA or CMV assignments 20 times. A later analysis grouped co-occurring TCRs with DBSCAN, adding TCRdist sequence similarity when clustering within HLA-allele-positive subsets. Repertoires with fewer than 30,000 or more than 120,000 public chains, plus five repertoires with anomalous nucleotide sharing, were excluded from co-occurrence clustering. Held by TCRdb, this immuneACCESS table contains in-frame sequences only and omits some clones. Under half of the omission traces to an unresolved V gene where checked; the cause of the rest is unknown. From that table come the V and J calls and clone size; the DNA was used to work out D and trimming. In all, the sample holds 200,000 to 300,000 clones, and about 81% of those were seen once. Roughly 7.4% of the sample goes to the ten largest clones.

The cohort consisted of approximately 670 healthy bone marrow donors. At the time of sampling, all cohort members were nominally healthy, though unrecorded immune exposures were likely present. The donor tested CMV seropositive, placing the donor among the 289 seropositive members of the cohort. Every donor gave a peripheral blood sample, and the peripheral blood mononuclear cells from that sample were used for TCR beta sequencing. Genomic DNA extraction from the blood cell samples was performed with the Qiagen DNeasy Blood Extraction Kit. Turning to this clone: Its antigen has not been determined. No much larger clonotype is one base removed from it; base qualities were not supplied.

This TCR was sampled from a woman aged 60-70 years in good health and CMV-seropositive. The chain is made from TRBV29-1 and TRBJ2-7, and 8 junctional nucleotides match TRBD2. Sequenced sample: PBMCs. The nucleotide sequence is given as TGCAGCGTTGAGGTCCGGGAGACTAGCGAATACGAGCAGTACTTC. Protein translation: CSVEVRETSEYEQYF.